This passage covers 29 T cell receptor beta chains from one sample sequenced in a study of OX40 agonist ivuxolimab in advanced cancers. TCRdb's table, derived via immunoSEQ multiplex PCR, lists solely in-frame clones and lacks some. Of around 12,000 clones detected, over 80% appear once; the ten largest clones hold around 15%. This specimen was CD4+ or CD8+ T cells sorted from blood, taken in a trial of the OX40 agonist ivuxolimab. The receptors derive from an adult with an advanced solid tumor such as melanoma, head and neck, liver or kidney cancer.

V usage is TRBV11-3 and J usage is TRBJ2-5, with D uncertain. Per the germline V gene, CDR1 is SGHNT and CDR2 is YENEEA. This CDR3 is built from 15 residues. The V gene lost 1 base and the J gene lost 2 bases, with 11 bases spanning the gap. The CDR3 is CASSLGGLGQETQYF. CDR3 nucleotide sequence: TGTGCCAGCAGCTTAGGGGGTCTAGGACAAGAGACCCAGTACTTC.

This clone was seen a handful of times. This rearrangement joins TRBV27 to TRBJ2-5, with 9 bases lining up with TRBD1. J was trimmed by 4 bases and V by 5 bases; bases with no gene match: 8. Germline values: CDR1 MNHEY, CDR2 SMNVEV (reference sequence). This CDR3 has 15 residues. CDR3 coding DNA: TGTGCCAGCAGTCTAACAGGGGGCTGGGGAGAGACCCAGTACTTC. Its protein is CASSLTGGWGETQYF.

The rearrangement links TRBV5-6 to TRBJ1-2; 7 bases match TRBD1. There are 15 residues in the CDR3. Germline V gene sequence: CDR1 SGHDT, CDR2 YYEEEE. Losses at the gene ends were 6 bases for V and 3 bases for J; bases not matched to a gene: 11. The CDR3: CASTGTLQGYYGYTF. Written as DNA, the CDR3 is TGTGCCAGCACCGGGACCTTACAGGGGTACTATGGCTACACCTTC.

The V and J genes are TRBV5-1 and TRBJ2-5; D gene unclear. The closer fit of TRBJ2-7 to the DNA end suggests the J call may be wrong. The germline CDR1 and CDR2 sequences are SGHRS and YFSETQ. This CDR3 has 13 amino acids. Here the CDR3 reads CASSLAEFYEQYF. The CDR3, as DNA: TGCGCCAGCAGCTTGGCTGAATTCTACGAGCAGTACTTC.

The CDR3 loop is CSATILDSTSTDTQYF. DNA of the CDR3: TGCAGCGCCACCATATTGGACAGTACTAGCACAGATACGCAGTATTTT. V gene TRBV29-1 combines with J gene TRBJ2-3, with TRBD1 as a possible D gene (6 bases). Looked up from germline, CDR1 is SQVTM and CDR2 is ANQGSEA. This CDR3 is 16 amino acids long. V dropped 7 bases and J dropped 0 bases, with 20 bases sitting between them.

This chain links TRBV6-4 with TRBJ2-3, with 9 nucleotides matching TRBD2. Trimming removed 3 bases from V and 4 bases from J; junction bases left unmatched: 5. Germline V gene data show CDR1 as MRHNA and CDR2 as SNTAGT. The CDR3 contains 15 residues. CDR3 in amino acids: CASSERGGHPDTQYF. For the CDR3, the DNA is TGTGCCAGCAGTGAGCGGGGGGGCCATCCAGATACGCAGTATTTT.

The rearrangement joins TRBV6-6 to TRBJ1-2; D is unclear. Trimming shortened V by 7 bases and J by 1 base, and 10 bases separated the two germline ends. CDR1 and CDR2 (germline): MNHNY, SVGAGI (reference sequence). The CDR3 length is 13 residues. CDR3 residues: CASIGQRNYGYTF. In nucleotides, the CDR3 is TGTGCCAGCATCGGCCAGCGTAACTATGGCTACACCTTC.

The chain joins TRBV27 to TRBJ2-7; 9 bases agree with TRBD1. The CDR3 sequence is 15 residues long. Per the germline V gene, CDR1 is MNHEY and CDR2 is SMNVEV (reference sequence). V dropped 7 bases and J dropped 2; count of bases not matched to a gene: 9. The CDR3 DNA sequence: TGTGCCAGCACCAATACAGGGGGCTTTCCCTACGAGCAGTACTTC. This translates into CASTNTGGFPYEQYF.

The chain couples TRBV7-9 to TRBJ1-5; 9 bases align to TRBD1. Germline V lookup: CDR1 SEHNR, CDR2 FQNEAQ (reference sequence). J gave up 6 bases and V 5 bases, and 5 bases lay outside the gene matches. CDR3 size: 14 residues. CDR3 in amino acids: CASSPGTGFQPQHF. The CDR3 coding sequence is TGTGCCAGCAGCCCCGGGACAGGGTTTCAGCCCCAGCATTTT.

This chain joins TRBV27 and TRBJ1-6; tentatively, D is TRBD1 (5 bases). The CDR3 extends over 13 amino acids. With 10 bases removed from V and 7 bases from J, the gap between germline ends came to 14 bases. The germline gives CDR1 MNHEY, CDR2 SMNVEV (reference sequence). CDR3 nucleotide sequence: TGTGCCACCGGTTGGGGCGGAAATTCACCCCTCCACTTT. Amino acids: CATGWGGNSPLHF.

The chain employs TRBV5-1 and TRBJ1-5, with TRBD1 matching over 7 bases. Unmatched junction bases numbered 8, after V lost 0 bases and J lost 2 bases. The germline V gene has CDR1 SGHRS and CDR2 YFSETQ. CDR3 length: 17 residues. The CDR3 loop is CASSLGQGVRGNQPQHF. The CDR3 DNA reads as TGCGCCAGCAGCTTGGGGCAGGGGGTTAGGGGCAATCAGCCCCAGCATTTT. Supplemented by reference TRBV5-1 and TRBJ1-5, the full variable domain reads KAGVTQTPRYLIKTRGQQVTLSCSPISGHRSVSWYQQTPGQGLQFLFEYFSETQRNKGNFPGRFSGRQFSNSRSEMNVSTLELGDSALYLCASSLGQGVRGNQPQHFGDGTRLSIL.

The chain carries TRBV28 and TRBJ2-7; TRBD1 might be the D (5 bases). This CDR3 spans 15 amino acids. Germline-derived CDR1 and CDR2 are MDHEN and SYDVKM. Trimming cost V 5 bases and J 5 bases, with 19 bases left between them. The CDR3 is CASSQFGHTSNEQYF. CDR3 in DNA: TGTGCCAGCAGTCAATTCGGACATACTTCAAACGAGCAGTACTTC.

This clone has just one count. The genes are TRBV7-3 and TRBJ2-3; D remains ambiguous. Trimming cost V 5 bases and J 4 bases, with 10 bases left between them. The CDR3 runs 13 residues. Germline-derived CDR1 and CDR2 are SGHTA and FQGTGA. The CDR3 nucleotides are TGTGCCAGCAGCGTACATTCGGCAGATACGCAGTATTTT. Protein: CASSVHSADTQYF.

The chain carries TRBV30 and TRBJ2-5, with 7 bases matching TRBD2. V was clipped by 2 bases and J by 2 bases; unmatched bases: 5. Germline V gene data show CDR1 as GTSNPN and CDR2 as SVGIG (reference sequence). The CDR3 sequence is 14 residues long. CDR3 amino acids: CAWSRGGSQETQYF. As DNA, the CDR3 is TGTGCCTGGAGTCGCGGGGGTTCGCAAGAGACCCAGTACTTC.

A single count supports this clone. This sequence joins TRBV6-1 and TRBJ2-3; 7 bases are a match to TRBD2. This CDR3 has 15 amino acids. Germline V gene lookup returns CDR1 MNHNS and CDR2 SASEGT. V lost 3 bases to trimming and J lost 6 bases; unmatched junction nucleotides: 9. For the CDR3, the DNA is TGTGCCAGCAGTGACTGGGGGAGGGTTGGTGATACGCAGTATTTT. Translation gives CASSDWGRVGDTQYF.

This clone ranks as medium-sized. V is TRBV6-4 and J is TRBJ2-2, with D hard to call. This CDR3 has 14 residues. Germline lookup yields CDR1 MRHNA and CDR2 SNTAGT. V was clipped by 5 bases and J by 0 bases, with 7 bases between them. The CDR3 spells CASSFGTNTGELFF. DNA for the CDR3: TGTGCCAGCAGTTTTGGGACGAACACCGGGGAGCTGTTTTTT.

This chain connects TRBV4-1 to TRBJ1-4, with D perhaps TRBD1 (5 bases). V lost 6 bases and J lost 8, with 7 bases in between. Germline loops: CDR1 MGHRA, CDR2 YSYEKL. This CDR3 has 11 amino acids. In DNA form, the CDR3 reads TGCGCCAGCAGGAAGGGGGAAAAACTGTTTTTT. This gives the protein CASRKGEKLFF.

The gene calls are TRBV4-1 and TRBJ1-2; tentative D call: TRBD1 (5 bases). Between the trimmed V and J ends, which lost 0 bases and 1 base, there was a span of 18 bases. From germline, CDR1 is MGHRA and CDR2 YSYEKL. The CDR3 loop spans 18 amino acids. The CDR3: CASSQDRDQIQYNYGYTF. The DNA for the CDR3 is TGCGCCAGCAGCCAAGATAGGGACCAAATACAATATAACTATGGCTACACCTTC.

The rearrangement uses TRBV7-9 and TRBJ2-5, with D uncertain. V was shortened by 4 bases and J by 6 bases, with 15 bases between the two germline ends. From germline, CDR1 is SEHNR and CDR2 FQNEAQ (reference sequence). CDR3 length: 14 amino acids. This CDR3 reads CASSSWGGLKTQYF. DNA of the CDR3: TGTGCCAGCAGCTCGTGGGGTGGGCTAAAGACCCAGTACTTC.

The V call is TRBV6-6, the J call TRBJ1-1; the D is unclear. V dropped 2 bases and J dropped 1 base, with 8 bases sitting between them. Germline-derived CDR1 and CDR2 are MNHNY and SVGAGI (reference sequence). The CDR3 is 14 residues long. The CDR3 nucleotides read TGTGCCAGCAGTTACCCCGGCAGGAACACTGAAGCTTTCTTT. Its translation is CASSYPGRNTEAFF.

This clone was seen a handful of times. The J gene is TRBJ2-2, the V gene TRBV30; D tentatively reads TRBD1 or TRBD2 (5 bases each). The CDR3 covers 14 residues. Trimming removed 1 base at V and 3 bases at J, with 9 bases between. Germline V gives CDR1 GTSNPN, CDR2 SVGIG (reference sequence). The CDR3 DNA sequence: TGTGCCTGGAGTGATGGGACGGACACCGGGGAGCTGTTTTTT. This codes for CAWSDGTDTGELFF.

The chain links TRBV4-1 to TRBJ2-7; TRBD1 matches at 7 bases. The CDR3 is made up of 14 amino acids. Trimming cost V 4 bases and J 5 bases; bases outside gene matches: 8. CDR1 is MGHRA, CDR2 YSYEKL, per germline. The CDR3 reads CASSPGTVVHEQYF. CDR3 sequence (DNA): TGCGCCAGCAGCCCCGGGACAGTTGTCCACGAGCAGTACTTC.

J is TRBJ2-5 and V is TRBV10-3; the match to TRBD2 covers 13 bases. The tail of the sequence fits TRBJ2-7 better, so the J call may be wrong. This CDR3 contains 14 residues. Germline V lookup: CDR1 ENHRY, CDR2 SYGVKD. The chain's CDR3 is CANGTSGKYLEQYF. CDR3 DNA sequence: TGTGCCAACGGGACTAGCGGGAAATACCTCGAGCAGTACTTC.

This clone turned up a few times. The chain carries TRBV5-6 and TRBJ1-6; 9 bases fit TRBD1. The CDR3 extends over 15 amino acids. The trim removed 5 bases at V and 8 bases at J, leaving 8 bases unmatched. Per the germline V gene, CDR1 is SGHDT and CDR2 is YYEEEE. CDR3 protein: CASSSTGGGYSPLHF. CDR3 nucleotide sequence: TGTGCCAGCAGTTCAACAGGGGGCGGTTATTCACCCCTCCACTTT. Full variable domain (remainder filled in from reference TRBV5-6 and TRBJ1-6): DAGVTQSPTHLIKTRGQQVTLRCSPKSGHDTVSWYQQALGQGPQFIFQYYEEEERQRGNFPDRFSGHQFPNYSSELNVNALLLGDSALYLCASSSTGGGYSPLHFGNGTRLTVT.

The rearrangement links TRBV4-1 to TRBJ2-1; D perhaps matches TRBD1 (5 bases). Germline V gene sequence: CDR1 MGHRA, CDR2 YSYEKL. V lost 0 bases, J lost 1 base, and 10 bases lay in between. This CDR3 is built from 16 residues. CDR3 sequence reads: CASSQDAGLSYNEQFF. The CDR3 coding sequence is TGCGCCAGCAGCCAAGACGCAGGGTTATCCTACAATGAGCAGTTCTTC.

The rearrangement links TRBV5-1 to TRBJ1-1; tentatively, D is TRBD1 (6 bases). The CDR3 consists of 15 residues. The germline gives CDR1 SGHRS, CDR2 YFSETQ. Trimming removed 5 bases from V and 1 base from J, with 15 bases in between. The chain's CDR3 is CASSLAGTQNTEAFF. The CDR3 DNA reads as TGCGCCAGCAGTTTAGCCGGGACACAGAACACTGAAGCTTTCTTT.

This CDR3 reads CAISESAQGDGETQYF. The CDR3 region has the DNA TGTGCCATCAGTGAGTCGGCACAGGGAGATGGGGAGACCCAGTACTTC. The rearrangement joins TRBV10-3 to TRBJ2-5; TRBD1 is a possible D gene (6 bases). The CDR3 has 16 residues. The germline V gene encodes CDR1 ENHRY and CDR2 SYGVKD. V lost 0 bases and J lost 5, with 16 bases in between.

This clone was counted a single time. The CDR3 DNA reads as TGTTCGCTAGCGGGGATAAGCTCCTACAATGAGCAGTTCTTC. Amino acids: CSLAGISSYNEQFF. The chain couples TRBV10-3 to TRBJ2-1, with 9 bases lining up with TRBD2. In germline, CDR1 is ENHRY, CDR2 SYGVKD. This CDR3 region has 14 residues.

This clone was observed a single time. The chain joins TRBV7-9 to TRBJ1-1; unclear D gene. The CDR3 covers 14 residues. V lost 1 base, J lost 3 bases, and 9 bases lay in between. In germline, CDR1 is SEHNR, CDR2 FQNEAQ (reference sequence). The CDR3 DNA sequence: TGTGCCAGCAGCTTAGACGGAAGGGACACTGAAGCTTTCTTT. It translates to CASSLDGRDTEAFF.